This T cell receptor beta chain was recorded in a study of control samples from healthy donors and cancer patients. Sequencing was performed with immunoSEQ multiplex PCR; in TCRdb, only in-frame clones are kept and a portion is missing. The sample lists about 120,000 clones; 70% to 90% were seen once. With 6 bases removed from V and 3 bases from J, the gap between germline ends came to 12 bases. This CDR3 is 13 amino acids long. Germline values: CDR1 KGHSH, CDR2 LQKENI. This chain connects TRBV18 to TRBJ2-7; D might be TRBD2 (6 bases). The sequenced sample was blood. This clonotype was obtained from a man aged 50 to 60 in good health. CDR3: CASSWGTGYEQYF. The CDR3 DNA follows: TGTGCCAGCTCCTGGGGGACTGGCTACGAGCAGTACTTC.